Below, 7 T cell receptor beta chains from the same sample are listed, as sequenced in a study of shared clonotypes between healthy human individuals. CD45RO-negative, CCR7-positively selected cells formed the naive CD8 fraction, excluding terminally differentiated effector memory CD45RA+ cells. Assay: immunoSEQ multiplex PCR; the TCRdb copy retains only in-frame clones and omits some. Among about 610,000 clones listed, about 96% were seen once. Sequenced input: naive CD8+ T cells sorted from blood. All receptors come from a woman in her twenties or thirties in good health.

The rearrangement joins TRBV28 to TRBJ1-1; the D is unclear. V shed 5 bases and J shed 1 base, with 20 bases lying between them. The CDR3 sequence is 17 residues long. Germline lookup yields CDR1 MDHEN and CDR2 SYDVKM. The CDR3: CASSTNLMGSANTEAFF. As DNA, the CDR3 is TGTGCCAGCAGTACTAATCTTATGGGTTCGGCGAACACTGAAGCTTTCTTT.

V is TRBV7-9 and J is TRBJ2-3; no clear D. CDR3 length equals 13 residues. V was shortened by 4 bases and J by 6 bases, with 11 bases between the two germline ends. The germline gives CDR1 SEHNR, CDR2 FQNEAQ (reference sequence). The CDR3 loop reads CASSSPVLDTQYF. The DNA for the CDR3 is TGTGCCAGCAGCTCCCCCGTTCTGGATACGCAGTATTTT.

The rearrangement links TRBV30 to TRBJ1-1, with 7 bases matching TRBD1. CDR1 GTSNPN and CDR2 SVGIG come from the germline V gene (reference sequence). The CDR3 covers 15 residues. J lost 3 bases, V lost 2 bases, and 9 bases had no gene match. CDR3 amino acids: CAWSFTTGADTEAFF. The DNA for the CDR3 is TGTGCCTGGAGTTTTACTACAGGGGCGGACACTGAAGCTTTCTTT.

The chain uses TRBV25-1 and TRBJ1-2; tentatively, D is TRBD1 (6 bases). Per the germline V gene, CDR1 is MGHDK and CDR2 is SYGVNS. Trimming removed 4 bases at V and 2 bases at J, with 11 bases between. This CDR3 comprises 14 residues. The CDR3 bases are TGTGCCAGCAGTGCCACAGGGTACAACTATGGCTACACCTTC. Translated, it gives CASSATGYNYGYTF.

CDR3 nucleotide sequence: TGTGCCAGCAGCGGGTCCGGGACTAGCGGGAGCAATGAGCAGTTCTTC. Translating it yields CASSGSGTSGSNEQFF. The chain recombines TRBV7-9 with TRBJ2-1; 14 bases align to TRBD2. V was clipped by 5 bases and J by 6 bases; unmatched bases: 6. Germline values: CDR1 SEHNR, CDR2 FQNEAQ (reference sequence). This CDR3 region has 16 residues.

The chain couples TRBV7-9 to TRBJ2-7; 9 nucleotides agree with TRBD2. CDR1 and CDR2 from the germline V gene are SEHNR and FQNEAQ (reference sequence). CDR3 length: 14 residues. V gave up 5 bases and J gave up 4 bases; unmatched junction bases: 6. The CDR3 region is CASSPSGADYEQYF. The CDR3 bases are TGTGCCAGCAGCCCTAGCGGGGCCGATTACGAGCAGTACTTC.

The chain is built from TRBV29-1 and TRBJ2-7, with 7 bases identical to TRBD1. In germline, CDR1 is SQVTM, CDR2 ANQGSEA. Germline trimming cut 5 bases from V and 2 bases from J; bases unmatched to any gene: 6. This CDR3 has 13 amino acids. The CDR3 is CSVNTGETYEQYF. CDR3 DNA sequence: TGCAGCGTTAATACAGGGGAGACCTACGAGCAGTACTTC.